This TCR beta chain was sequenced in a study of T cells expressing NK-cell markers. At the level of the study: Sorted T-cell subsets CD3+CD56+NKG2C+, CD3+CD56+NKG2C- and CD3+CD56-NKG2C+ were TCR beta-sequenced.

A note on this clonotype: Its antigen is unknown.

TCRdb re-called the 5' RACE reads and shows each CDR3 protein once, DNA omitted. This sample's clone table lists about 410,000 distinct CDR3 sequences. The CDR3 covers 15 residues. Germline V gene data show CDR1 as MGHRA and CDR2 as YSYEKL. Study findings and constraints: A few of the donors also had these clonotypes leading their CD3+CD56-NKG2C+ fraction. The contribution of dominant NKG2C+ clonotypes to CD8+ T cells in six or seven donors was roughly 1.0-7.5%. HCMV specificity of the expanded NKG2C+ T cell clones stayed unclear.

Input material: blood T cells: a sorted CD56 or NKG2C T cell subset, CD4+ or CD8+ T cells, or bulk PBMC T cells (not recorded which). This clonotype was sampled from a woman aged 45-65 years in good health. The chain couples TRBV4-1 to TRBJ2-1; TCRdb reports TRBD1, a call that lacks DNA to check it against. The CDR3 sequence: CASSQDGTGDDEQFF.